What follows are 29 T cell receptor beta chains derived from one specimen sequenced in a study of cytomegalovirus exposure and HLA in healthy donors. The PCR used 60 Vbeta and 13 Jbeta primers. Produced via immunoSEQ multiplex PCR; TCRdb's table is partial and in-frame only. The sample includes fewer than 200,000 clones, 80% to 85% of them seen just once. The sequenced sample was PBMCs. The receptors were sampled from a woman aged 25 to 39 in good health and CMV-seronegative.

This clone was observed a few times. The chain combines TRBV7-9 with TRBJ2-7; tentatively, D is TRBD1 (5 bases). CDR3 length: 12 residues. Looked up from germline, CDR1 is SEHNR and CDR2 is FQNEAQ (reference sequence). The germline V and J ends were trimmed by 6 bases and 7 bases, with 13 bases remaining between them. The CDR3 loop is CASSRAQGEQYF. In nucleotides, the CDR3 is TGTGCCAGCAGTCGAGCGCAGGGAGAGCAGTACTTC.

This rearrangement joins TRBV7-9 to TRBJ2-3; the D gene is possibly TRBD2 (6 bases). The germline CDR1 and CDR2 sequences are SEHNR and FQNEAQ (reference sequence). V was shortened by 4 bases and J by 4 bases, with 6 bases between the two germline ends. The length of the CDR3 is 12 residues. The CDR3 DNA sequence: TGTGCCAGCAGCTGGGAGGCAGATACGCAGTATTTT. It codes for CASSWEADTQYF.

The chain recombines TRBV7-9 with TRBJ2-1; TRBD2 is a possible D gene (6 bases). Germline V gene lookup returns CDR1 SEHNR and CDR2 FQNEAQ (reference sequence). This CDR3 spans 16 amino acids. The ends were cut back, 0 bases at V and 7 bases at J, with 16 bases in the middle. The CDR3 DNA sequence: TGTGCCAGCAGCTTAGCGGGGGGATGGTTTGCGAATGAGCAGTTCTTC. It is translated as CASSLAGGWFANEQFF.

The V call is TRBV5-6, the J call TRBJ2-1, with TRBD1 matching 8 bases. This CDR3 comprises 18 residues. After removal of 0 bases from V and 1 base from J, the junction contained 9 bases not matched to a gene. Germline loops: CDR1 SGHDT, CDR2 YYEEEE. CDR3: CASSLGLGQGASYNEQFF. The DNA of the CDR3 is TGTGCCAGCAGCTTGGGGCTCGGGCAGGGGGCTTCCTACAATGAGCAGTTCTTC.

The chain is built from TRBV27 and TRBJ2-1, with D maybe TRBD2 (5 bases). Trimming shortened V by 5 bases and J by 4 bases, and 12 bases separated the two germline ends. There are 14 residues in the CDR3. Per the germline V gene, CDR1 is MNHEY and CDR2 is SMNVEV (reference sequence). The DNA of the CDR3 is TGTGCCAGCAGTCCCAAAGGACTTTACAATGAGCAGTTCTTC. Encoded protein: CASSPKGLYNEQFF.

V and J are TRBV6-5 and TRBJ2-7, with TRBD1 matching over 8 bases. This CDR3 is 15 amino acids long. V shed 2 bases, J shed 2 bases, and the junction held 5 bases outside the gene matches. From germline, CDR1 is MNHEY and CDR2 SVGAGI. Here the CDR3 reads CASSYKMTGAYEQYF. The CDR3 nucleotides are TGTGCCAGCAGTTACAAGATGACAGGGGCCTACGAGCAGTACTTC.

The chain carries TRBV19 and TRBJ1-2; D perhaps matches TRBD1 (6 bases). Germline CDR1 reads LNHDA; CDR2 reads SQIVND (reference sequence). Trimming shortened V by 9 bases and J by 2 bases, and 10 bases separated the two germline ends. This CDR3 is built from 12 residues. The CDR3 loop reads CASEQGNYGYTF. The DNA of the CDR3 is TGTGCCAGCGAACAGGGAAACTATGGCTACACCTTC.

This chain connects TRBV15 to TRBJ1-2; 9 bases line up with TRBD1. The V and J ends lost 3 bases and 4 bases, in that order; junction bases with no gene match: 6. CDR1 and CDR2 from the germline V gene are LNHNV and YYDKDF (reference sequence). This CDR3 spans 15 amino acids. The CDR3 reads CATSRPGQGIYGYTF. CDR3 nucleotides: TGTGCCACCAGCAGGCCGGGACAGGGCATCTATGGCTACACCTTC.

The chain employs TRBV2 and TRBJ2-1; 7 bases match TRBD2. The V gene's germline CDR1 is SNHLY and CDR2 FYNNEI. The CDR3 extends over 16 amino acids. V lost 0 bases to trimming and J lost 4 bases; unmatched junction nucleotides: 6. Here the CDR3 reads CASSEARTRVYNEQFF. The CDR3 DNA reads TGTGCCAGCAGTGAAGCGCGGACTAGGGTTTACAATGAGCAGTTCTTC.

This chain links TRBV19 with TRBJ2-1; D perhaps matches TRBD2 (6 bases). Germline-derived CDR1 and CDR2 are LNHDA and SQIVND (reference sequence). This CDR3 contains 16 residues. The V and J ends lost 5 bases and 0 bases respectively, with 14 bases between them. The CDR3 DNA sequence: TGTGCCAGTAGTCTTCTGGGGGGTGGCTCCTACAATGAGCAGTTCTTC. Amino acid sequence: CASSLLGGGSYNEQFF.

This rearrangement joins TRBV7-9 to TRBJ1-2; D remains ambiguous. Deletions cut 1 base from V and 4 bases from J, with 19 bases between. The CDR3 sequence is 17 residues long. Germline-derived CDR1 and CDR2 are SEHNR and FQNEAQ (reference sequence). This chain's CDR3 is CASSLDYSFVTFYGYTF. The CDR3 nucleotides are TGTGCCAGCAGCTTAGACTATTCCTTCGTGACCTTCTATGGCTACACCTTC.

The rearrangement uses TRBV27 and TRBJ2-7, with a possible D match to TRBD2 (5 bases). Between the trimmed V and J ends, which lost 8 bases and 2 bases, there was a span of 13 bases. The CDR3 has 13 amino acids. Germline V lookup: CDR1 MNHEY, CDR2 SMNVEV (reference sequence). CDR3 DNA sequence: TGTGCCAGCCCCAAGAAACTAGCCTACGAGCAGTACTTC. Amino acid sequence: CASPKKLAYEQYF.

This clone came up many times. The chain carries TRBV4-3 and TRBJ1-3; TRBD1 matches 7 bases. V lost 3 bases and J lost 0; bases outside the gene matches: 5. The CDR3 runs to 16 residues. Looked up from germline, CDR1 is LGHNA and CDR2 is YSLEER. The CDR3 bases are TGCGCCAGCAGCCACGACAGGGACAGCTCTGGAAACACCATATATTTT. Translating gives CASSHDRDSSGNTIYF.

This chain links TRBV13 with TRBJ1-5; D may be TRBD1 (5 bases). Germline V gene sequence: CDR1 PRHDT, CDR2 FYEKMQ (reference sequence). The CDR3 runs 14 residues. The V end was cut by 0 bases, the J end by 7 bases, with 10 bases between. The CDR3 reads CASSLGGAQQPQHF. The CDR3 DNA reads TGTGCCAGCAGCTTAGGAGGGGCACAGCAGCCCCAGCATTTT.

CDR3 amino acids: CASSRDRAETQYF. The CDR3 DNA is TGTGCCAGTAGTCGGGACAGGGCGGAGACCCAGTACTTC. This chain uses TRBV19 with TRBJ2-5; 9 bases are shared with TRBD1. This CDR3 has 13 amino acids. In germline, CDR1 is LNHDA, CDR2 SQIVND (reference sequence). J was trimmed by 5 bases and V by 5 bases; bases with no gene match: 3.

The chain employs TRBV7-2 and TRBJ2-2, with D possibly matching TRBD2 (6 bases). The CDR3 is 19 residues long. Germline V gene lookup returns CDR1 SGHTA and CDR2 FQGNSA. Trimming removed 4 bases from V and 4 bases from J, with 25 bases in between. CDR3 loop: CASSSGRGEVALPTGELFF. CDR3 coding DNA: TGTGCCAGCAGCTCTGGAAGAGGGGAGGTAGCGCTTCCCACCGGGGAGCTGTTTTTT. Variable domain in full (rest from reference TRBV7-2 and TRBJ2-2): GAGVSQSPSNKVTEKGKDVELRCDPISGHTALYWYRQSLGQGLEFLIYFQGNSAPDKSGLPSDRFSAERTGGSVSTLTIQRTQQEDSAVYLCASSSGRGEVALPTGELFFGEGSRLTVL.

The CDR3 is CASSSETGPYEQYF. The CDR3, as DNA: TGTGCCAGCAGTTCCGAGACAGGGCCCTACGAGCAGTACTTC. This chain joins TRBV6-5 and TRBJ2-7; 7 nucleotides line up with TRBD1. The CDR3 length is 14 residues. Losses at the gene ends were 4 bases for V and 2 bases for J; bases not matched to a gene: 5. Germline V CDR1 and CDR2: MNHEY, SVGAGI.

V is TRBV4-3 and J is TRBJ1-3; 7 bases are shared with TRBD1. V lost 0 bases to trimming and J lost 1 base; unmatched junction nucleotides: 3. CDR3 length: 16 residues. Germline loops: CDR1 LGHNA, CDR2 YSLEER. The CDR3 region is CASSQEYRGSGNTIYF. CDR3 sequence (DNA): TGCGCCAGCAGCCAAGAGTACAGGGGTTCTGGAAACACCATATATTTT.

The chain has TRBV4-3 and TRBJ1-1; D uncertain. Trimming took off 1 base at V and 5 bases at J, with 8 bases between the two ends. Germline V gives CDR1 LGHNA, CDR2 YSLEER. The CDR3 is 13 amino acids. CDR3 sequence (DNA): TGCGCCAGCAGCCAAGTTCGAGAAACTGAAGCTTTCTTT. Translation gives CASSQVRETEAFF.

The chain employs TRBV5-4 and TRBJ2-1; the D gene is possibly TRBD2 (5 bases). V lost 4 bases and J 4 bases, leaving 15 bases between the germline ends. The CDR3 runs 15 residues. Germline V gene data show CDR1 as SGHNT and CDR2 as YYREEE (reference sequence). CDR3 DNA: TGTGCCAGCAGCCTAGCCGGAGATTCGTACAATGAGCAGTTCTTC. This encodes CASSLAGDSYNEQFF.

This chain uses TRBV19 with TRBJ2-1, with 13 bases aligning to TRBD2. The CDR3 consists of 17 residues. Germline loops: CDR1 LNHDA, CDR2 SQIVND (reference sequence). With 9 bases clipped from V and 9 bases from J, the junction kept 17 bases outside the gene matches. CDR3 sequence: CASARRPGLAGKGEQFF. The CDR3 DNA reads TGTGCCAGCGCCCGACGACCGGGACTAGCGGGAAAGGGTGAGCAGTTCTTC.

The V and J genes are TRBV6-4 and TRBJ1-2; TRBD1 might be the D (5 bases). This CDR3 is built from 13 residues. CDR1 MRHNA and CDR2 SNTAGT come from the germline V gene. V was pared by 6 bases and J by 8 bases, with 16 bases between. The DNA for the CDR3 is TGTGCCAGCAGAGACAGTCACTATGGAGGCTACACCTTC. Translated, it gives CASRDSHYGGYTF.

Only one count was recorded for this clone. This chain joins TRBV2 and TRBJ2-3; 10 bases are shared with TRBD2. Germline-derived CDR1 and CDR2 are SNHLY and FYNNEI. Unmatched junction bases numbered 5, after V lost 5 bases and J lost 0 bases. The CDR3 has 16 residues. CDR3 DNA: TGTGCCAGCAGTATTGGACTAGCGGCTAGCACAGATACGCAGTATTTT. This translates into CASSIGLAASTDTQYF.

This clone has only one observation. The chain couples TRBV30 to TRBJ2-1, with D uncertain. This CDR3 has 12 amino acids. CDR1 is GTSNPN, CDR2 SVGIG, per germline (reference sequence). Between the trimmed V and J ends, which lost 3 bases and 2 bases, there was a span of 5 bases. In DNA form, the CDR3 reads TGTGCCTGGAGGCCGGCCTACAATGAGCAGTTCTTC. Protein: CAWRPAYNEQFF.

In DNA, the CDR3 is TGCGCCAGCAGCCAAGAGAGGTATCGGGGCGGGAGGACCTACGAGCAGTACTTC. Translating it yields CASSQERYRGGRTYEQYF. J is TRBJ2-7 and V is TRBV4-3, with TRBD2 matching 8 bases. V lost 0 bases and J lost 2; bases outside the gene matches: 12. The CDR3 sequence is 18 residues long. Looked up from germline, CDR1 is LGHNA and CDR2 is YSLEER.

The V gene is TRBV29-1, the J gene TRBJ2-1; 13 bases agree with TRBD2. In germline, CDR1 is SQVTM, CDR2 ANQGSEA. The CDR3 is made up of 14 amino acids. Trimming at V came to 7 bases and at J to 4 bases, leaving 4 bases not matched to a gene. The CDR3, as DNA: TGCAGCGCTGGACTAGCGGGGGCATACAATGAGCAGTTCTTC. This sequence encodes CSAGLAGAYNEQFF.

This chain links TRBV9 with TRBJ2-2; the D gene is possibly TRBD1 (6 bases). Germline loops: CDR1 SGDLS, CDR2 YYNGEE. The CDR3 extends over 17 amino acids. V gave up 0 bases and J gave up 1 base, with 13 bases separating them. CDR3 in amino acids: CASSVARTGKNTGELFF. In nucleotides, the CDR3 is TGTGCCAGCAGCGTAGCTAGAACAGGGAAGAACACCGGGGAGCTGTTTTTT. The full variable domain, its missing parts supplied by reference TRBV9 and TRBJ2-2, is DSGVTQTPKHLITATGQRVTLRCSPRSGDLSVYWYQQSLDQGLQFLIQYYNGEERAKGNILERFSAQQFPDLHSELNLSSLELGDSALYFCASSVARTGKNTGELFFGEGSRLTVL.

The rearrangement joins TRBV28 to TRBJ2-7; 8 bases map to TRBD1. The CDR3 loop spans 14 amino acids. Germline assignment: CDR1 MDHEN and CDR2 SYDVKM. V shed 6 bases, J shed 2 bases, and the junction held 6 bases outside the gene matches. The CDR3 loop reads CASRKQGGAYEQYF. The CDR3 coding sequence is TGTGCCAGCAGAAAACAGGGGGGAGCCTACGAGCAGTACTTC.

This chain connects TRBV4-1 to TRBJ2-7, with 7 positions matching TRBD1. CDR3 size: 16 residues. Germline V gene data show CDR1 as MGHRA and CDR2 as YSYEKL. V gave up 4 bases and J gave up 0 bases; unmatched junction bases: 9. Here the CDR3 reads CASSLPGTASSYEQYF. The DNA of the CDR3 is TGCGCCAGCAGCCTGCCCGGGACAGCGAGCTCCTACGAGCAGTACTTC.